The T cell receptor (beta chain) under discussion was sequenced for a study of control samples from healthy donors and cancer patients. The method was immunoSEQ multiplex PCR; TCRdb's version includes in-frame clones alone and lacks a portion of them. The sample records roughly 180,000 clones, approximately 92% being singletons. Deletions cut 2 bases from V and 0 bases from J, with 10 bases between. Germline V gives CDR1 LGHNA, CDR2 YNFKEQ. The CDR3 covers 16 residues. V gene TRBV4-2 combines with J gene TRBJ1-4, with D uncertain. The sequenced material came from blood. This TCR derives from a woman between 40 and 55 years old in good health. The CDR3 protein is CASSQNRGATNEKLFF. The CDR3 bases are TGTGCCAGCAGCCAAAATCGGGGAGCAACTAATGAAAAACTGTTTTTT.